This TCR beta chain emerged from a study of CD8+CD57+ T cells in acquired aplastic anemia. Study-level points and caveats: Statistical testing detected no significant gap in CD8+ Simpson's diversity between patients and controls.

Notes on this clonotype: Antigen specificity is unknown.

For CDR3 and TCR beta VDJ profiling, genomic DNA was the template used. TCRdb processed the reads anew with MiXCR; each CDR3 protein has one entry. The profile shows around 200,000 distinct CDR3 sequences, approximately 60% of them singletons. The source is a human donor in good health. Sequencing input: sorted CD4+, CD8+, or CD8+CD57+ T cells (not recorded which) from PBMCs.

The CDR3 spells CATSRDQEGVGETQYF. The CDR3 DNA follows: TGTGCCACCAGCAGAGATCAGGAAGGGGTGGGAGAGACCCAGTACTTC. The J gene is TRBJ2-5, the V gene TRBV15, with D maybe TRBD1 (5 bases). Trimming took 0 bases from V and 4 from J, leaving 15 bases between them. The CDR3 contains 16 residues. CDR1 LNHNV and CDR2 YYDKDF come from the germline V gene (reference sequence).